Listed below are T cell receptor beta chains from one sample, sequenced in a study of blood T cell repertoires in COVID-19. TCRdb keeps only in-frame clones here, not all; method: immunoSEQ multiplex PCR. The table shows about 320,000 clones, with roughly 90% occurring only once. The sequencing input was peripheral blood. Receptor source: a man between 18 and 35 years old who had recovered from COVID-19. Both conserved end residues are part of each CDR3. A D gene is named only where the DNA matches it firmly. Clone size is given for some rows only: seen once, a few or many times, or a class if the clone is expanded.

TRBJ1-3,TRBV7-9,.,.,TGTGCCAGCAGCCCCCAGGGAGGGGGGCCTGGAAACACCATATATTTT,CASSPQGGGPGNTIYF
TRBJ2-3,TRBV6-5,.,TRBD2,TGTGCCAGCAGGGGACTAGCGGGAGGGTTCGATACGCAGTATTTT,CASRGLAGGFDTQYF
TRBJ1-1,TRBV11-2,.,.,TGTGCCAGCAGGGACCTCTACGGGGTAAACACTGAAGCTTTCTTT,CASRDLYGVNTEAFF
TRBJ2-1,TRBV5-6,.,.,TGTGCCAGCAGCTTGGCCGGGGATTACTACAATGAGCAGTTCTTC,CASSLAGDYYNEQFF
TRBJ2-1,TRBV18,few,TRBD2,TGTGCCAGCTCACCAGGGACTAGCGGAACCCTTTACAATGAGCAGTTCTTC,CASSPGTSGTLYNEQFF
TRBJ2-7,TRBV9,few,.,TGTGCCAGCAGCGGCCCAGGGCCTAGTTACGAGCAGTACTTC,CASSGPGPSYEQYF
TRBJ2-7,TRBV4-3,.,.,.,CASSQDHQGHFGNEQYF
TRBJ1-1,TRBV28,.,TRBD1,TGTGCCAGCAGAGAGACAGGGCTCGGACTCACGCTCGCTGAAGCTTTCTTT,CASRETGLGLTLAEAFF
TRBJ1-1,TRBV30,once,TRBD1,TGTGCCTGGAGTTCCGGGACAGGGGGTGAAGCTTTCTTT,CAWSSGTGGEAFF
TRBJ1-1,TRBV25-1,.,.,TGTGCCAGCAGTGAATCGGGAGCTATGGGGAACACTGAAGCTTTCTTT,CASSESGAMGNTEAFF
TRBJ2-7,TRBV7-7,few,.,TGTGCTAGCAGCTTAGAGGAGGGACCTGTCTACGAGCAGTACTTC,CASSLEEGPVYEQYF
TRBJ1-2,TRBV24-1,.,.,TGTGCCACCAGTGATTTGTCAGTGAACTATGGCTACACCTTC,CATSDLSVNYGYTF
TRBJ1-2,TRBV6-2/TRBV6-3,.,.,TGTGCCAGCAGTTACGGGCAGGGAAGGTGGGGCTACACCTTC,CASSYGQGRWGYTF
TRBJ2-3,TRBV18,.,.,TGTGCCAGCTCCCTTGGGCCCACAGATACGCAGTATTTT,CASSLGPTDTQYF
TRBJ2-2,TRBV7-2,.,TRBD1,TGTGCCAGCAGCTTAACGGGGGTTAGGACAGGGAGATCCGGGGAGCTGTTTTTT,CASSLTGVRTGRSGELFF
TRBJ2-5,TRBV7-8,.,.,TGTGCCAGCAGCTCCCTTATCCCACAGAATGAAGAGACCCAGTACTTC,CASSSLIPQNEETQYF
TRBJ1-1,TRBV12-3/TRBV12-4,.,.,TGTGCCAGCACCTCTCTTAGCACTGAAGCTTTCTTT,CASTSLSTEAFF
TRBJ2-1,TRBV3-1/TRBV3-2,.,.,TGTGCCAGCAGCCAAGACATTAGCTCCTACAATGAGCAGTTCTTC,CASSQDISSYNEQFF
TRBJ2-7,TRBV5-6,.,.,TGTGCCAGCAGCTTGTCGGTCTCGTGGTACGAGCAGTACTTC,CASSLSVSWYEQYF
TRBJ1-5,TRBV4-1,.,TRBD1,TGCGCCAGCAGCCAAGCCACAGGGGGCTTTAATCAGCCCCAGCATTTT,CASSQATGGFNQPQHF
TRBJ2-7,TRBV6-5,.,TRBD1,TGTGCCAGCAAAACAGGGGGGAGCTCCTACGAGCAGTACTTC,CASKTGGSSYEQYF
TRBJ1-5,TRBV6-5,.,TRBD1,TGTGCCAGCAGTTACGGGACAGGGGGCGCAGATCAGCCCCAGCATTTT,CASSYGTGGADQPQHF
TRBJ1-3,TRBV15,once,.,TGTGCCACCAGCAGAGAAGTTAGCTCTGGAAACACCATATATTTT,CATSREVSSGNTIYF
TRBJ1-2,TRBV11-3,.,.,TGTGCCAGCAGCTTCACCGGGGGAAGAGGCTACACCTTC,CASSFTGGRGYTF
TRBJ2-1,TRBV6-2/TRBV6-3,once,TRBD2,TGTGCCAGCAGTTCCCGGCGGACTAGCGGGCCACCATACAATGAGCAGTTCTTC,CASSSRRTSGPPYNEQFF
TRBJ2-1,TRBV15,.,.,TGTGCCACCAGCAGAGGGGGCCATGAGCAGTTCTTC,CATSRGGHEQFF
TRBJ2-3,TRBV6-5,.,.,TGTGCCAGCAGGGCGGAGAGCGCGCAGTATTTT,CASRAESAQYF
TRBJ2-7,TRBV24-1,.,TRBD2,TGTGCCACCAGTGACCTTACGGGGCTAGCGGGGGGCAGCTCCTACGAGCAGTACTTC,CATSDLTGLAGGSSYEQYF
TRBJ1-3,TRBV3-1/TRBV3-2,.,.,TGTGCCAGCAGCCCCGAAGGGGGCTCTGGAAACACCATATATTTT,CASSPEGGSGNTIYF
TRBJ2-3,TRBV27,.,TRBD2,TGTGCCAGCAGTTTATCTGGGACTACCCCAGATACGCAGTATTTT,CASSLSGTTPDTQYF
TRBJ2-3,TRBV7-9,.,TRBD2,TGTGCCAGCAGCCATTCTAGCGGGAGGAGCGCAGATACGCAGTATTTT,CASSHSSGRSADTQYF
TRBJ2-1,TRBV6-5,.,.,TGTGCCAGCAGTTCATCTAGTAGTGAGCAGTTCTTC,CASSSSSSEQFF
TRBJ2-2,TRBV6-2/TRBV6-3,once,TRBD1,TGTGCCAGCAGTTTCCACTCGGACAGGGCGAACACCGGGGAGCTGTTTTTT,CASSFHSDRANTGELFF
TRBJ2-1,TRBV15,once,TRBD2,TGTGCCACCAGCAGACAAGGGACTAGCGGGAGTTTCGATGAGCAGTTCTTC,CATSRQGTSGSFDEQFF
TRBJ2-7,TRBV4-1,.,TRBD1,TGCGCCAGCAGCCTAGCTCCGGGACAGGGCGGCTACGAGCAGTACTTC,CASSLAPGQGGYEQYF
TRBJ2-7,TRBV7-6,.,.,TGTGCCAGCAGCTTATCAATAGGACAGTTCTACGAGCAGTACTTC,CASSLSIGQFYEQYF
TRBJ1-2,TRBV19,.,TRBD1,TGTGCCAGTAGTTTTCAGACAGGGAACTATGGCTACACCTTC,CASSFQTGNYGYTF
TRBJ1-2,TRBV19,.,.,TGTGCCAGTAGTATCTCAGTCAGTGGCTACACCTTC,CASSISVSGYTF
TRBJ2-7,TRBV5-1,.,.,TGCGCCAGCAGCTTTAAAGACGGAGCCTACGAGCAGTACTTC,CASSFKDGAYEQYF
TRBJ1-1,TRBV5-5,once,.,TGTGCCAGCAGCTTGTCGGCAGGATGGCGAACTGAAGCTTTCTTT,CASSLSAGWRTEAFF
TRBJ2-7,TRBV11-1,.,.,TGTGCCAGCAGCCCCACAGGGATCGAGCAGTACTTC,CASSPTGIEQYF
TRBJ2-5,TRBV30,.,TRBD2,TGTGCCTGGAGAGTAGCGGGAGGCCAAGAGACCCAGTACTTC,CAWRVAGGQETQYF
TRBJ2-5,TRBV7-2,.,.,TGTGCCAGCAGCTTAAGGCCAGGGATGTACCAAGAGACCCAGTACTTC,CASSLRPGMYQETQYF
TRBJ1-1,TRBV7-2,.,.,TGTGCCAGCAGCCTTACAAGTGTGCCCTACACTGAAGCTTTCTTT,CASSLTSVPYTEAFF
TRBJ1-5,TRBV19,few,.,TGTGCCAGTAGGGACAGCTATAGCAATCAGCCCCAGCATTTT,CASRDSYSNQPQHF
TRBJ1-1,TRBV19,.,TRBD1,TGTGCCAGTAGTAAAGACAGGGACACTGAAGCTTTCTTT,CASSKDRDTEAFF
TRBJ2-3,TRBV7-6,.,TRBD1,TGTGCCAGCAGCTTACAAGGATACGGGACAGGGTCTTCCGATACGCAGTATTTT,CASSLQGYGTGSSDTQYF
TRBJ2-7,TRBV2,.,.,TGTGCCAGCAGCCGTCCCCGGGAGAACTACGAGCAGTACTTC,CASSRPRENYEQYF
TRBJ1-2,TRBV5-6,.,.,TGTGCCAGCAGCTTGACGGGGAGATTTGAGTATGGCTACACCTTC,CASSLTGRFEYGYTF